Below, 6 T cell receptor beta chains from the same sample are listed, as sequenced in a study of CD8+CD57+ T cells in acquired aplastic anemia. TCR beta VDJ combinations and CDR3 sequences were profiled from genomic DNA. One entry per CDR3 protein, called by TCRdb with MiXCR from the reads. The profile shows about 200,000 distinct CDR3 sequences, 65% of them singletons. CD8+CD57+ cell expansion had been shown by flow cytometry in patients chosen for sequencing. Sequenced material: sorted CD4+, CD8+, or CD8+CD57+ T cells (not recorded which) from PBMCs. The receptor set was obtained from a human donor with aplastic anemia.

The V call is TRBV20-1, the J call TRBJ2-7; TRBD1 aligns across 7 bases. Trimming cost V 3 bases and J 3 bases; bases outside gene matches: 11. Germline values: CDR1 DFQATT, CDR2 SNEGSKA (reference sequence). CDR3 length: 15 amino acids. CDR3 protein: CSASGQAIGVYEQYF. The CDR3 DNA reads as TGCAGTGCTAGTGGACAGGCGATTGGAGTCTACGAGCAGTACTTC.

This rearrangement joins TRBV24-1 to TRBJ2-6; D is possibly TRBD1 (6 bases). V was trimmed by 9 bases and J by 2 bases, leaving 7 bases between them. The CDR3 is 13 residues long. CDR1 is KGHDR and CDR2 is SFDVKD in the germline V gene. The CDR3 DNA is TGTGCCACCGGACAGACTGGGGCCAACGTCCTGACTTTC. It translates to CATGQTGANVLTF.

This chain joins TRBV12-3 or TRBV12-4 and TRBJ2-7; TRBD2 matches at 11 bases. This CDR3 spans 13 amino acids. Germline trimming cut 5 bases from V and 7 bases from J; bases unmatched to any gene: 4. The CDR3 nucleotides are TGTGCCAGCAGTCCCCCTAGCGGGGGGGAGCAGTACTTC. It is translated as CASSPPSGGEQYF.

This clonotype was counted many times. The chain combines TRBV7-3 with TRBJ2-6; D is perhaps TRBD2 (6 bases). This CDR3 contains 19 residues. Trimming removed 2 bases at V and 0 bases at J, with 17 bases between. CDR1 and CDR2 from the germline V gene are SGHTA and FQGTGA. CDR3 region: CASSLEAGTPLSGANVLTF. CDR3 coding DNA: TGTGCCAGCAGCTTAGAGGCGGGGACCCCCCTCTCTGGGGCCAACGTCCTGACTTTC.

This clonotype appeared a few times. The gene calls are TRBV12-3 or TRBV12-4 and TRBJ1-1; 7 nucleotides line up with TRBD1. Trimming cost V 2 bases and J 4 bases; bases outside gene matches: 7. The CDR3 contains 15 residues. CDR3 nucleotide sequence: TGTGCCAGCAGTTTAACCCGACAGGGTCGCACTGAAGCTTTCTTT. Its translation is CASSLTRQGRTEAFF.

At least ten counts were recorded for this clonotype. This chain links TRBV10-3 with TRBJ1-1; the match to TRBD1 covers 8 bases. The CDR3 contains 13 residues. V dropped 10 bases and J dropped 1; count of bases not matched to a gene: 5. Germline V gene sequence: CDR1 ENHRY, CDR2 SYGVKD. CDR3 DNA: TGTGCCACCCTGGGACAGGAGAACACTGAAGCTTTCTTT. Translated: CATLGQENTEAFF.